Shown below are 23 T cell receptor beta chains from a single sample sequenced in a study of CD8 T cells in Susac syndrome. The authors reverse transcribed about 0.5 to 1 ug RNA with random hexamers. TCRdb re-analysed the immunoSEQ multiplex PCR reads in MiXCR, keeping a single row per CDR3 protein. The sample lists 190,000 or so distinct CDR3 sequences, about 95% seen once, with roughly 0.094% in the top ten. Input material: CD4+ T cells from PBMCs. Source of these receptors: a human donor with multiple sclerosis.

The gene calls are TRBV29-1 and TRBJ2-3, with D possibly TRBD2 on 5 matching bases. This CDR3 spans 16 amino acids. The V and J ends lost 3 bases and 3 bases respectively, with 19 bases between them. Germline lookup yields CDR1 SQVTM and CDR2 ANQGSEA. CDR3 region: CSVEALGQFLTDTQYF. CDR3 sequence (DNA): TGCAGCGTTGAGGCACTAGGGCAGTTTTTAACAGATACGCAGTATTTT.

This rearrangement joins TRBV9 to TRBJ2-3, with D uncertain. CDR1 and CDR2 from the germline V gene are SGDLS and YYNGEE. The CDR3 runs 14 residues. Deletions cut 3 bases from V and 5 bases from J, with 13 bases between. Written as DNA, the CDR3 is TGTGCCAGCAGCGGACCCCACTCTGTAGATACGCAGTATTTT. Translated: CASSGPHSVDTQYF.

The chain combines TRBV4-1 with TRBJ2-7, with 10 bases fitting TRBD1. V lost 0 bases and J lost 3; bases outside the gene matches: 5. CDR1 and CDR2 (germline): MGHRA, YSYEKL. This CDR3 comprises 16 residues. The chain's CDR3 is CASSQEGRDRGYEQYF. In nucleotides, the CDR3 is TGCGCCAGCAGCCAAGAGGGGAGGGACAGGGGCTACGAGCAGTACTTC.

The rearrangement links TRBV18 to TRBJ2-5; D call uncertain. V lost 2 bases and J 4 bases, leaving 8 bases between the germline ends. Germline V gene sequence: CDR1 KGHSH, CDR2 LQKENI. CDR3 length: 13 residues. This CDR3 is CASSPVGAETQYF. The CDR3 coding sequence is TGTGCCAGCTCACCAGTAGGAGCAGAGACCCAGTACTTC.

The chain carries TRBV3-1 and TRBJ2-3; 7 positions agree with TRBD2. The CDR3 length is 18 residues. The V gene end was trimmed by 4 bases and the J gene end by 4 bases; junction bases not matched to a gene: 17. CDR1 is LGHDT, CDR2 YNNKEL, per germline (reference sequence). The CDR3 region is CASSPLRETFGGADTQYF. CDR3 bases: TGTGCCAGCAGCCCCCTGCGGGAGACCTTCGGCGGGGCAGATACGCAGTATTTT.

V usage is TRBV5-6 and J usage is TRBJ1-2; 10 nucleotides line up with TRBD1. Germline V lookup: CDR1 SGHDT, CDR2 YYEEEE. The CDR3 runs 14 residues. Germline trimming cut 4 bases from V and 6 bases from J; bases unmatched to any gene: 6. CDR3 nucleotides: TGTGCCAGCAGCATCTCGACAGGGGGCGATGGCTACACCTTC. Its translation: CASSISTGGDGYTF.

V usage is TRBV11-2 and J usage is TRBJ2-7; 8 bases line up with TRBD1. V shed 5 bases and J 6 bases; nucleotides not matched to a gene: 9. Germline CDR1 reads SGHAT; CDR2 reads FQNNGV. The CDR3 covers 14 residues. The CDR3 loop reads CASSTRTGRFEQYF. The CDR3 DNA sequence: TGTGCCAGCAGCACGCGGACAGGGAGGTTCGAGCAGTACTTC.

The chain joins TRBV20-1 to TRBJ1-1, with TRBD1 identical over 9 bases. Trimming cost V 4 bases and J 10 bases; bases outside gene matches: 7. The CDR3 is made up of 12 amino acids. Looked up from germline, CDR1 is DFQATT and CDR2 is SNEGSKA (reference sequence). CDR3 sequence: CSATPTGGLAFF. CDR3 DNA: TGCAGTGCTACTCCGACAGGGGGGTTAGCTTTCTTT.

The chain carries TRBV7-9 and TRBJ2-1, with 9 bases aligning to TRBD2. The junction had 1 base not matched to a gene; V was cut back by 3 bases and J by 4 bases. The CDR3 covers 14 residues. Per germline, CDR1 SEHNR and CDR2 FQNEAQ (reference sequence). The CDR3 DNA reads TGTGCCAGCAGCTTTCTAGCGGGATACAATGAGCAGTTCTTC. Translation: CASSFLAGYNEQFF.

The chain has TRBV27 and TRBJ1-5, with no clear D. The germline V gene has CDR1 MNHEY and CDR2 SMNVEV (reference sequence). The CDR3 extends over 12 amino acids. V was shortened by 4 bases and J by 7 bases, with 8 bases between the two germline ends. CDR3 sequence reads: CASSSSSQPQHF. CDR3 bases: TGTGCCAGCAGTTCCTCCTCCCAGCCCCAGCATTTT.

The V call is TRBV29-1, the J call TRBJ2-1; 7 positions agree with TRBD1. The trim removed 2 bases at V and 2 bases at J, leaving 9 bases unmatched. Germline V CDR1 and CDR2: SQVTM, ANQGSEA. CDR3 length equals 16 residues. The CDR3 sequence is CSVEYEGAGPYNEQFF. The CDR3 nucleotides are TGCAGCGTTGAATACGAGGGGGCAGGTCCCTACAATGAGCAGTTCTTC.

The V gene is TRBV7-8, the J gene TRBJ1-2; 9 nucleotides line up with TRBD1. This CDR3 is built from 13 residues. The V gene's germline CDR1 is SGHVS and CDR2 FQNEAQ. Trimming removed 6 bases from V and 5 bases from J; junction bases left unmatched: 4. CDR3 coding DNA: TGTGCCAGCAGACCAGACAGGGGGTATGGCTACACCTTC. Its protein is CASRPDRGYGYTF.

V and J are TRBV2 and TRBJ2-3, with D perhaps TRBD1 (5 bases). The CDR3 loop spans 14 amino acids. Germline V CDR1 and CDR2: SNHLY, FYNNEI. V lost 7 bases and J lost 2, with 13 bases in between. In nucleotides, the CDR3 is TGTGCCAGCACGGAGAGACAGTTCACAGATACGCAGTATTTT. Amino acids: CASTERQFTDTQYF.

The chain combines TRBV24-1 with TRBJ2-3; D might be TRBD2 (5 bases). The CDR3 is made up of 15 amino acids. Germline CDR1 reads KGHDR; CDR2 reads SFDVKD. The ends were cut back, 4 bases at V and 0 bases at J, with 10 bases in the middle. Here the CDR3 reads CATSETERSTDTQYF. The CDR3 bases are TGTGCCACCAGTGAAACCGAGCGGAGCACAGATACGCAGTATTTT.

The chain joins TRBV4-1 to TRBJ2-1; D uncertain. V was pared by 4 bases and J by 1 base, with 17 bases between. The CDR3 consists of 17 residues. The germline CDR1 and CDR2 sequences are MGHRA and YSYEKL. CDR3 loop: CASSPWEGLKSYNEQFF. The DNA for the CDR3 is TGCGCCAGCAGCCCGTGGGAAGGTCTGAAGTCCTACAATGAGCAGTTCTTC.

The rearrangement uses TRBV2 and TRBJ1-2; D remains unclear. Trimming stripped 0 bases from V and 8 bases from J, with 13 bases between. The CDR3 covers 14 residues. Germline V gene lookup returns CDR1 SNHLY and CDR2 FYNNEI. CDR3 sequence reads: CASSEAGIGLGYTF. For the CDR3, the DNA is TGTGCCAGCAGTGAAGCAGGGATAGGGCTCGGCTACACCTTC.

J is TRBJ2-7 and V is TRBV23-1, with TRBD2 matching 7 bases. TRBV23-1 is assigned to the ORF class and has an uncertain function. Trimming took 8 bases from V and 5 from J; bases not matched to a gene: 18. This CDR3 spans 16 amino acids. The CDR3 region is CASGPINWEGRDEQYF. The CDR3 DNA sequence: TGCGCCAGCGGCCCCATCAATTGGGAGGGGCGCGACGAGCAGTACTTC.

This chain joins TRBV7-3 and TRBJ1-1; weak D call: TRBD1 (5 bases). The germline V and J ends were trimmed by 4 bases and 4 bases, with 13 bases remaining between them. The CDR3 totals 14 residues. Germline V gene sequence: CDR1 SGHTA, CDR2 FQGTGA. The CDR3 loop is CASSSLGRPTEAFF. For the CDR3, the DNA is TGTGCCAGCAGCTCCCTGGGGCGTCCCACTGAAGCTTTCTTT.

The chain employs TRBV5-1 and TRBJ2-5; either TRBD1 or TRBD2 may supply D (5 bases each). This CDR3 has 14 amino acids. CDR1 and CDR2 (germline): SGHRS, YFSETQ. V gave up 4 bases and J gave up 3 bases, with 13 bases separating them. CDR3 bases: TGCGCCAGCAGCCCTGCGGGCAGGGAAGAGACCCAGTACTTC. Protein product: CASSPAGREETQYF. Complete variable domain (other parts from reference TRBV5-1 and TRBJ2-5): KAGVTQTPRYLIKTRGQQVTLSCSPISGHRSVSWYQQTPGQGLQFLFEYFSETQRNKGNFPGRFSGRQFSNSRSEMNVSTLELGDSALYLCASSPAGREETQYFGPGTRLLVL.

The chain carries TRBV5-6 and TRBJ1-2; D is ambiguous. The V end lost 4 bases, the J end lost 7 bases, and 11 bases lay between the germline ends. This CDR3 comprises 12 residues. From germline, CDR1 is SGHDT and CDR2 YYEEEE. This CDR3 reads CASSVPISGYTF. DNA of the CDR3: TGTGCCAGCAGCGTACCGATATCTGGCTACACCTTC.

The chain has TRBV5-4 and TRBJ2-1, with D hard to call. Trimming took off 2 bases at V and 4 bases at J, with 7 bases between the two ends. The germline V gene encodes CDR1 SGHNT and CDR2 YYREEE (reference sequence). The CDR3 is 13 residues long. CDR3 in amino acids: CASSFTVYNEQFF. CDR3 DNA sequence: TGTGCCAGCAGCTTCACAGTGTACAATGAGCAGTTCTTC.

The chain is built from TRBV3-1 and TRBJ1-2, with no clear D. Germline V lookup: CDR1 LGHDT, CDR2 YNNKEL (reference sequence). This CDR3 is 16 amino acids long. The V end was cut by 2 bases, the J end by 8 bases, with 21 bases between. The CDR3 here is CASSQSGSIARVGYTF. The DNA for the CDR3 is TGTGCCAGCAGCCAATCCGGGTCGATTGCCCGGGTCGGCTACACCTTC. Full variable domain (rest looked up from reference TRBV3-1 and TRBJ1-2): DTAVSQTPKYLVTQMGNDKSIKCEQNLGHDTMYWYKQDSKKFLKIMFSYNNKELIINETVPNRFSPKSPDKAHLNLHINSLELGDSAVYFCASSQSGSIARVGYTFGSGTRLTVV.

V and J are TRBV7-3 and TRBJ1-1; unclear D gene. The CDR3 spans 14 residues. Trimming took off 1 base at V and 3 bases at J, with 9 bases between the two ends. Germline lookup yields CDR1 SGHTA and CDR2 FQGTGA. CDR3 DNA sequence: TGTGCCAGCAGCTTAATGGGGAGGGACACTGAAGCTTTCTTT. Translated, it gives CASSLMGRDTEAFF.